This TCR beta chain was identified in a study of T cell repertoires in cytomegalovirus infection. The wider study: As its CMV epitopes, the study selected recently identified HLA-C-restricted and well-studied HLA-B-restricted targets. A matching HLA type, together with CMV infection, was signaled by public TCR beta signatures.

TCRdb independently ran MiXCR on the reads; one entry per CDR3 protein. In the table there are about 770,000 distinct CDR3 sequences, approximately 32% of which are singletons. Germline values: CDR1 MNHEY, CDR2 SMNVEV (reference sequence). The CDR3 is 14 residues long. On this clonotype itself: Its antigen is unknown. Sequence at one end of the junction differs from germline and may be a read error.

The sequence derives from a human donor in good health (CMV status not recorded). Some clones in this sample may be carry-over from other donors' samples. Material: cultured CD8+ T cells from PBMCs, obtained from culture after CMV antigen stimulation. The rearrangement joins TRBV27 to TRBJ1-5; 9 bases fit TRBD1. CDR3 bases: TGTGCCAGCAGCCCCGGACAGGGGATTCGGCCCCAGCATTTC. Translating it yields CASSPGQGIRPQHF.